The T cell receptor (beta chain) described here comes from a study of prognosis after radiotherapy for stage I lung cancer. Study-wide context: In the span from April 2018 to early 2019, stage I non-small cell lung cancer patients were enrolled. About five patients had oligometastatic NSCLC after surgical resection of the primary tumor, and fourteen had newly diagnosed primary stage I lung tumors. Concurrent therapy was not administered with stereotactic body radiotherapy to any patient.

V trimming: 7 bases; J trimming: 3 bases; junction bases outside the gene matches: 14. This CDR3 contains 17 residues. CDR1 is MNHNS, CDR2 SASEGT, per germline. This clonotype is medium-sized by share. Genomic DNA served as the source from which two-round multiplex PCR generated TCR beta CDR3 amplicons. Round-one PCR had primers specific to each TRBV and TRBJ gene. Universal primers featured in the second PCR round. Each CDR3 protein gets one entry after TCRdb re-called the multiplex PCR reads with MiXCR. The repertoire consists of approximately 17,000 distinct CDR3 sequences, with just under 45% occurring once and the leading ten covering around 47%.

The rearrangement uses TRBV6-1 and TRBJ2-1, with 8 bases identical to TRBD2. The sequence was collected from a donor of 50 years or more with non-small cell lung cancer. The sample in question was PBMCs, obtained before or after stereotactic body radiation therapy (not recorded which). CDR3 nucleotide sequence: TGTGCCAGCACAAAAGTCTTTAGCGGGGACAACTACAATGAGCAGTTCTTC. Amino acid sequence: CASTKVFSGDNYNEQFF.